These 26 T cell receptor beta chains share one sample of origin, sequenced in a study of vaccination effects on CD4 cells after COVID-19. No antigen has been identified for these receptors. This table comes from immunoSEQ multiplex PCR, and its TCRdb copy is limited to in-frame clones, with some not included. The sample shows roughly 24,000 clones, over 70% of them seen only once. ViraFEST assay sequencing came after antigen-specific CD4+ T cells were expanded with viral peptide pools. Researchers isolated CD4+ T cells once 9 to 11 days of culture had elapsed. All study participants received two doses of BNT162b2 or mRNA-1273 vaccine. This specimen was CD4+ T cells from PBMCs cultured with HCoV-NL63 spike peptides, taken after COVID-19 vaccination. The receptor source for this set is a human donor who received a COVID-19 vaccine.

The J gene is TRBJ1-1, the V gene TRBV7-9, with D hard to call. Trimming removed 1 base from V and 3 bases from J, with 9 bases in between. Germline CDR1 is SEHNR and CDR2 is FQNEAQ (reference sequence). This CDR3 spans 14 amino acids. In nucleotides, the CDR3 is TGTGCCAGCAGCTTAGAGGCGAGGGACACTGAAGCTTTCTTT. Residues: CASSLEARDTEAFF.

The chain joins TRBV29-1 to TRBJ1-5, with D perhaps matching TRBD1 (6 bases). CDR1 is SQVTM and CDR2 is ANQGSEA in the germline V gene. V shed 7 bases and J shed 0 bases, with 19 bases lying between them. The CDR3 totals 16 residues. The chain's CDR3 is CSGGPKTSYSNQPQHF. The DNA of the CDR3 is TGCAGCGGGGGGCCCAAAACATCATATAGCAATCAGCCCCAGCATTTT.

The CDR3 DNA reads as TGTGCCAGCAGCTTGGAAAGGAACACCATATATTTT. This codes for CASSLERNTIYF. The chain employs TRBV5-5 and TRBJ1-3, with D unclear. Germline CDR1 reads SGHKS; CDR2 reads YYEKEE (reference sequence). The CDR3 length is 12 residues. Trimming shortened V by 0 bases and J by 7 bases, and 5 bases separated the two germline ends.

V usage is TRBV10-2 and J usage is TRBJ1-1; no definite D call. Germline CDR1 and CDR2: WSHSY and SAAADI. This CDR3 has 14 amino acids. V gave up 0 bases and J gave up 7 bases, with 12 bases separating them. The CDR3 here is CASSESRASLEAFF. For the CDR3, the DNA is TGCGCCAGCAGTGAGTCGAGGGCAAGTCTTGAAGCTTTCTTT.

J is TRBJ2-7 and V is TRBV29-1; 11 bases fit TRBD2. With V trimmed by 4 bases and J by 4 bases, 6 bases remained unmatched. The CDR3 is 14 amino acids. CDR1 is SQVTM, CDR2 ANQGSEA, per germline. The CDR3 sequence: CSVVKLAGAYEQYF. CDR3 nucleotides: TGCAGCGTTGTAAAACTAGCGGGAGCGTACGAGCAGTACTTC.

The V gene is TRBV6-5, the J gene TRBJ2-3; D is possibly TRBD2 (7 bases). The germline gives CDR1 MNHEY, CDR2 SVGAGI. Deletions cut 6 bases from V and 5 bases from J, with 18 bases between. The CDR3 is 15 amino acids. CDR3 nucleotides: TGTGCCAGCAGCAACTCGGGGGGCCGGGGAGATACGCAGTATTTT. Protein product: CASSNSGGRGDTQYF.

The chain links TRBV10-3 to TRBJ1-6; 7 nucleotides line up with TRBD1. CDR1 and CDR2 from the germline V gene are ENHRY and SYGVKD. V dropped 6 bases and J dropped 8; count of bases not matched to a gene: 7. This CDR3 is 14 amino acids long. CDR3 DNA: TGTGCCATCAGCCCAGGGGGGGCGCATTCACCCCTCCACTTT. This gives the protein CAISPGGAHSPLHF.

The chain uses TRBV6-6 and TRBJ2-2; the match to TRBD1 covers 9 bases. The germline V gene has CDR1 MNHNY and CDR2 SVGAGI (reference sequence). With V trimmed by 2 bases and J by 8 bases, 6 bases remained unmatched. CDR3 length equals 15 residues. CDR3 sequence: CASSYPGTGSGELFF. As DNA, the CDR3 is TGTGCCAGCAGTTACCCGGGGACAGGGAGTGGGGAGCTGTTTTTT.

In its sample, this clone was seen a few times. This chain connects TRBV12-1 to TRBJ1-2. TRBV12-1 is deemed a pseudogene. The CDR3 has 16 residues. The CDR3 here is CASSPEEGDTNYGYTF. The CDR3 region has the DNA TGTGCCAGCAGCCCCGAGGAGGGCGACACTAACTATGGCTACACCTTC.

The chain employs TRBV7-2 and TRBJ2-2, with 8 bases that match TRBD1. Losses at the gene ends were 5 bases for V and 1 base for J; bases not matched to a gene: 6. CDR1 is SGHTA, CDR2 FQGNSA, per germline. This CDR3 has 16 residues. The CDR3 reads CASSPSGTGNTGELFF. CDR3 sequence (DNA): TGTGCCAGCAGCCCCTCCGGGACAGGGAACACCGGGGAGCTGTTTTTT.

The chain uses TRBV9 and TRBJ2-3; 13 bases are a match to TRBD2. V gave up 3 bases and J gave up 2 bases; unmatched junction bases: 3. Germline V CDR1 and CDR2: SGDLS, YYNGEE. The CDR3 extends over 16 amino acids. This CDR3 is CASSGTSGGATDTQYF. The CDR3 DNA follows: TGTGCCAGCAGCGGTACTAGCGGGGGGGCCACAGATACGCAGTATTTT.

The chain recombines TRBV19 with TRBJ1-3; D is uncertain. This CDR3 is built from 16 residues. Germline loops: CDR1 LNHDA, CDR2 SQIVND (reference sequence). V lost 6 bases to trimming and J lost 2 bases, with 17 bases between them. CDR3 amino acids: CASSRGGVRAGNTIYF. The CDR3 nucleotides read TGTGCCAGTAGCCGAGGAGGAGTTCGCGCTGGAAACACCATATATTTT.

Only a few counts were recorded for this clone. The chain is built from TRBV6-1 and TRBJ1-6, with 8 positions matching TRBD1. Germline loops: CDR1 MNHNS, CDR2 SASEGT. V shed 2 bases and J 9 bases; nucleotides not matched to a gene: 3. The CDR3 is made up of 14 amino acids. In DNA, the CDR3 is TGTGCCAGCAGTGAAATGGACAGGGCTTCACCCCTCCACTTT. Amino acids: CASSEMDRASPLHF.

The V and J genes are TRBV10-3 and TRBJ1-2; TRBD1 matches at 7 bases. Unmatched junction bases numbered 10, after V lost 7 bases and J lost 2 bases. Germline V gives CDR1 ENHRY, CDR2 SYGVKD. The length of the CDR3 is 15 residues. The chain's CDR3 is CAITPRTGGNYGYTF. The CDR3, as DNA: TGTGCCATCACCCCGAGGACAGGTGGGAACTATGGCTACACCTTC.

This chain joins TRBV7-9 and TRBJ1-2; D remains unclear. Germline lookup yields CDR1 SEHNR and CDR2 FQNEAQ (reference sequence). This CDR3 region has 15 residues. V dropped 1 base and J dropped 8 bases, with 17 bases sitting between them. CDR3 in amino acids: CASSLVDGPRGGYTF. The CDR3 nucleotides are TGTGCCAGCAGCTTAGTCGACGGTCCTCGGGGAGGCTACACCTTC. The full variable domain, in which reference TRBV7-9 and TRBJ1-2 provide the parts outside the CDR3, is DTGVSQNPRHKITKRGQNVTFRCDPISEHNRLYWYRQTLGQGPEFLTYFQNEAQLEKSRLLSDRFSAERPKGSFSTLEIQRTEQGDSAMYLCASSLVDGPRGGYTFGSGTRLTVV.

The chain joins TRBV4-1 to TRBJ1-4, with D maybe TRBD1 (6 bases). CDR3 length: 15 amino acids. Trimming removed 1 base from V and 0 bases from J, with 6 bases in between. Germline V lookup: CDR1 MGHRA, CDR2 YSYEKL. The CDR3 DNA reads TGCGCCAGCAGCCAAGGGACAGCAACTAATGAAAAACTGTTTTTT. Protein: CASSQGTATNEKLFF.

The chain recombines TRBV10-3 with TRBJ1-4; D may be TRBD1 (5 bases). The germline V gene has CDR1 ENHRY and CDR2 SYGVKD. Trimming cost V 7 bases and J 2 bases, with 5 bases left between them. The CDR3 loop spans 12 amino acids. The CDR3, as DNA: TGTGCCATCACAGGGACTAATGAAAAACTGTTTTTT. It yields the protein CAITGTNEKLFF.

This clone was picked up one time. The gene calls are TRBV6-1 and TRBJ1-1; D may be TRBD1 (5 bases). Trimming left V 2 bases short and J 14 bases short, with 18 bases between. CDR3 length: 13 residues. Germline V CDR1 and CDR2: MNHNS, SASEGT. CDR3 sequence: CASSETSAGRAFF. CDR3 DNA: TGTGCCAGCAGTGAAACCAGCGCAGGGAGGGCATTCTTT.

The V gene is TRBV14, the J gene TRBJ1-6; D gene ambiguous. The germline gives CDR1 SGHDN, CDR2 FVKESK. Deletions cut 1 base from V and 7 bases from J, with 11 bases between. CDR3 size: 15 residues. The CDR3 DNA reads TGTGCCAGCAGCCAAGTACGAGCCTTAAATTCACCCCTCCACTTT. Residues: CASSQVRALNSPLHF.

This clone was counted a single time. This chain links TRBV27 with TRBJ2-7, with D possibly TRBD1 on 7 matching bases. Germline V gene sequence: CDR1 MNHEY, CDR2 SMNVEV (reference sequence). This CDR3 has 16 amino acids. Deletions cut 0 bases from V and 2 bases from J, with 14 bases between. CDR3 sequence (DNA): TGTGCCAGCAGTTTATCGGGCAGGGGGGTCCCCTACGAGCAGTACTTC. Translation: CASSLSGRGVPYEQYF.

The chain employs TRBV5-6 and TRBJ1-2, with D uncertain. The CDR3 extends over 15 amino acids. V dropped 2 bases and J dropped 5 bases, with 16 bases sitting between them. CDR1 is SGHDT and CDR2 is YYEEEE in the germline V gene. CDR3 in amino acids: CASSLVENFLYGYTF. Written as DNA, the CDR3 is TGTGCCAGCAGCTTAGTAGAGAACTTCCTATATGGCTACACCTTC.

This clone was counted a few times. CDR3 region: CAWSGISAAGGRLYEQYF. As DNA, the CDR3 is TGTGCCTGGAGTGGTATTTCTGCAGCGGGAGGAAGGTTGTACGAGCAGTACTTC. The rearrangement links TRBV30 to TRBJ2-7; 9 nucleotides line up with TRBD2. V gave up 1 base and J gave up 4 bases; unmatched junction bases: 17. CDR1 and CDR2 (germline): GTSNPN, SVGIG (reference sequence). The CDR3 contains 18 residues.

The chain joins TRBV27 to TRBJ1-1, with D possibly matching TRBD1 (6 bases). Germline CDR1 is MNHEY and CDR2 is SMNVEV (reference sequence). CDR3 size: 14 residues. Trimming removed 9 bases at V and 0 bases at J, with 14 bases between. The CDR3 here is CASRAGQLNTEAFF. The CDR3 DNA follows: TGTGCCAGTAGGGCTGGACAGCTGAACACTGAAGCTTTCTTT.

The genes are TRBV19 and TRBJ2-7, with D possibly matching TRBD1 (6 bases). The CDR3 is 15 amino acids. Per germline, CDR1 LNHDA and CDR2 SQIVND (reference sequence). The germline V and J ends were trimmed by 3 bases and 3 bases, with 15 bases remaining between them. CDR3 in amino acids: CASSISPGAIYEQYF. The CDR3 nucleotides read TGTGCCAGTAGTATCTCTCCAGGGGCGATCTACGAGCAGTACTTC.

The chain combines TRBV3-1 (or the pseudogene TRBV3-2) with TRBJ1-3; 8 bases are shared with TRBD1. The length of the CDR3 is 16 residues. V was clipped by 4 bases and J by 4 bases; unmatched bases: 9. Looked up from germline, CDR1 is LGHDT and CDR2 is YNNKEL (reference sequence). The chain's CDR3 is CASSRTGNVAGNTIYF. In DNA, the CDR3 is TGTGCCAGCAGCCGGACAGGGAATGTAGCAGGAAACACCATATATTTT.

The chain recombines TRBV5-1 with TRBJ1-5; perhaps TRBD1 as D (6 bases). There are 14 residues in the CDR3. The germline CDR1 and CDR2 sequences are SGHRS and YFSETQ. Trimming removed 0 bases at V and 7 bases at J, with 11 bases between. The CDR3 DNA is TGCGCCAGCAGCTTGGGTGTAGGGGGACAGCCCCAGCATTTT. The encoded protein is CASSLGVGGQPQHF.